This T cell receptor (beta chain) was sequenced in a study of identical twins. The study, taken as a whole, reports: Among beta out-of-frame sequences, excess sharing between twins appeared weaker. While abundant cord blood beta clonotypes carried fewer insertions, memory repertoires showed no such pattern.

This clonotype was observed a handful of times. Antigen specificity is unknown. MiXCR, run by TCRdb on the 5' RACE reads, gives a single entry per CDR3 protein. Here the sample spans roughly 630,000 distinct CDR3 sequences, roughly 7.1% being singletons. With 6 bases removed from V and 3 bases from J, the gap between germline ends came to 11 bases. Germline assignment: CDR1 KGHSH and CDR2 LQKENI. The CDR3 length is 14 residues. The data were also submitted as part of a second study, on yellow fever vaccine responses in identical twins. That work states: Twins' vaccine T cell response reportedly gave the appearance of partial convergence and partial personalization.

Input material: PBMCs. V usage is TRBV18 and J usage is TRBJ1-4, with D possibly being TRBD1 (6 bases). The sequence came from a woman aged 18 to 35 in good health. The CDR3 loop is CASSRRQANEKLFF. The CDR3 DNA reads as TGTGCCAGCTCTCGGCGACAGGCTAATGAAAAACTGTTTTTT.